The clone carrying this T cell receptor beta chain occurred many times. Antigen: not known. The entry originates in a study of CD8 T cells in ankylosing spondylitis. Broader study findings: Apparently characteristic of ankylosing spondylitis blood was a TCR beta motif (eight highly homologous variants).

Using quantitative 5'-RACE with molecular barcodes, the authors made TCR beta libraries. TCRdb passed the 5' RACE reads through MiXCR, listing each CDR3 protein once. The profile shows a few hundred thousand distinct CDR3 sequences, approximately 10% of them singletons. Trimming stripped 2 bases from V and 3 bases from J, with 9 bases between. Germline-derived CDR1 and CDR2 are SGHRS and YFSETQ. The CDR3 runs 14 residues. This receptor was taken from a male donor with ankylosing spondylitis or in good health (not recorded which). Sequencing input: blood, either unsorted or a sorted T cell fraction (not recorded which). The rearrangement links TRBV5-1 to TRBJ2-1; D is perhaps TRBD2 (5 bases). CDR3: CASSLNGIYNEQFF. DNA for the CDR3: TGCGCCAGCAGCTTAAACGGGATCTACAATGAGCAGTTCTTC. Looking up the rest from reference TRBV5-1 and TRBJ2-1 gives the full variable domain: KAGVTQTPRYLIKTRGQQVTLSCSPISGHRSVSWYQQTPGQGLQFLFEYFSETQRNKGNFPGRFSGRQFSNSRSEMNVSTLELGDSALYLCASSLNGIYNEQFFGPGTRLTVL.